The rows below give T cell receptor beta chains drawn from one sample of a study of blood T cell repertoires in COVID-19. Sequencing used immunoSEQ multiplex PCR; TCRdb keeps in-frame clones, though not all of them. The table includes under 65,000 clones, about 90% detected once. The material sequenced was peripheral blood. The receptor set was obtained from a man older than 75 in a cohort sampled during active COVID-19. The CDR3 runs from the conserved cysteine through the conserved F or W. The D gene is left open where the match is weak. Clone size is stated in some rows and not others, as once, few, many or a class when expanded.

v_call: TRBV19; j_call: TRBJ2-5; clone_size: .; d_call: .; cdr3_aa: CASSMRQGRETQYF; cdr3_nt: TGTGCCAGTAGTATGCGGCAGGGTAGGGAGACCCAGTACTTC
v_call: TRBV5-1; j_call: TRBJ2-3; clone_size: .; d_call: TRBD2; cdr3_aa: CASSPQLAGGSDTQYF; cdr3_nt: TGCGCCAGCAGCCCCCAACTAGCGGGAGGCTCAGATACGCAGTATTTT
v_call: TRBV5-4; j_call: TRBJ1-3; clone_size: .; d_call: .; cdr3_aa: CASSFGQSARNTIYF; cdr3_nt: TGTGCCAGCAGCTTTGGACAGAGTGCTAGAAACACCATATATTTT
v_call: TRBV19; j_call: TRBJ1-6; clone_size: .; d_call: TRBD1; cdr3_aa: CASRTDRGNSPLHF; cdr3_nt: TGTGCCAGTAGGACCGACAGGGGTAATTCACCCCTCCACTTT
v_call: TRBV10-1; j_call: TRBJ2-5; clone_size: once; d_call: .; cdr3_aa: CASSESRVRETQYF; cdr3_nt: TGCGCCAGCAGTGAGTCCCGGGTAAGAGAGACCCAGTACTTC
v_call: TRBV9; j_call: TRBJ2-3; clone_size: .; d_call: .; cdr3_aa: CASSVGNTDTQYF; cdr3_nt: TGTGCCAGCAGCGTAGGTAACACAGATACGCAGTATTTT
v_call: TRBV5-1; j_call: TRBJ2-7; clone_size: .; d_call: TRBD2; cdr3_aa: CASSLASGSPYEQYF; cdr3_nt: TGCGCCAGCAGCTTAGCTAGCGGGAGCCCCTACGAGCAGTACTTC
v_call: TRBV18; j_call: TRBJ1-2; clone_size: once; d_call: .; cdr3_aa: CASSLSTDYYGYTF; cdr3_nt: TGTGCCAGCTCACTTTCGACAGACTACTATGGCTACACCTTC
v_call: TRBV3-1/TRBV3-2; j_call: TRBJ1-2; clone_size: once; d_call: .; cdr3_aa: CASSQNRPGQGFWGYTF; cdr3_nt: TGTGCCAGCAGCCAGAATAGACCGGGACAAGGTTTTTGGGGCTACACCTTC
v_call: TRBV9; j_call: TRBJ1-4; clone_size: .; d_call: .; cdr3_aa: CASSTTGTNEKLFF; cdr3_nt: TGTGCCAGCAGCACGACTGGGACTAATGAAAAACTGTTTTTT
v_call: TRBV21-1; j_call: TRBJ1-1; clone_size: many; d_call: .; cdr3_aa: CASSKHRDRGNTEAFF; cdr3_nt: TGTGCCAGCAGCAAACACCGGGACAGGGGTAACACTGAAGCTTTCTTT
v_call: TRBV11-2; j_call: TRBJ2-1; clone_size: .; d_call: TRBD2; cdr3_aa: CASSLGGGNIIGDEQFF; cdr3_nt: TGTGCCAGCAGCTTAGGCGGGGGGAATATAATTGGCGATGAGCAGTTCTTC
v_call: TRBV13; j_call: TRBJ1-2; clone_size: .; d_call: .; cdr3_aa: CASGQGFYGYTF; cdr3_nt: TGTGCCAGCGGTCAGGGTTTCTATGGCTACACCTTC
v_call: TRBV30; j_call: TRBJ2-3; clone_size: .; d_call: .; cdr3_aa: CAWSARGPRGTTQYF; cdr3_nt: TGTGCCTGGAGTGCACGCGGCCCCAGGGGTACTACGCAGTATTTT
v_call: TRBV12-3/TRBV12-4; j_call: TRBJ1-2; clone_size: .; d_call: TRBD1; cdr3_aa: CASSSWTGWGYTF; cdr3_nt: TGTGCCAGCAGTTCCTGGACAGGGTGGGGCTACACCTTC
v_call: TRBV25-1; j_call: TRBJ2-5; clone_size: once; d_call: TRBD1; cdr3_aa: CASRDRGWETQYF; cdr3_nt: TGTGCCAGCAGGGACAGGGGGTGGGAGACCCAGTACTTC
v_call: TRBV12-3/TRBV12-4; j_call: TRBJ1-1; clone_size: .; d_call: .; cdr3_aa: CASSFRAEREAFF; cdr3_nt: TGTGCCAGCAGTTTCCGCGCGGAACGCGAAGCTTTCTTT
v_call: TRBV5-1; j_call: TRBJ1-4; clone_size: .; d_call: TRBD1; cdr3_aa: CASSERTGATNEKLFF; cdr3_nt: TGCGCCAGCAGCGAACGGACAGGGGCGACTAATGAAAAACTGTTTTTT
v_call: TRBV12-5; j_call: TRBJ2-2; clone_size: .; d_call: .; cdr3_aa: CASGLVRGAGSNTGELFF; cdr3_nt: TGTGCTAGTGGTTTGGTACGGGGAGCGGGTTCGAACACCGGGGAGCTGTTTTTT
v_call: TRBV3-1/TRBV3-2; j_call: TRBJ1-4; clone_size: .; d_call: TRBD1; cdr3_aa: CASSQGTGRLFF; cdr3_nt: TGTGCCAGCAGCCAGGGGACAGGGAGACTGTTTTTT
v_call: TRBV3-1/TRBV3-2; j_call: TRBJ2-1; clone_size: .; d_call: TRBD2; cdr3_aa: CASSAPGTSGGNEQFF; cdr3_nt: TGTGCCAGCAGCGCGCCCGGGACTAGTGGTGGCAATGAGCAGTTCTTC
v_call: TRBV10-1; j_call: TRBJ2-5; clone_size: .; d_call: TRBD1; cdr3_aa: CASSESMGTGEETQYF; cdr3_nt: TGCGCCAGCAGTGAGTCGATGGGGACAGGGGAAGAGACCCAGTACTTC
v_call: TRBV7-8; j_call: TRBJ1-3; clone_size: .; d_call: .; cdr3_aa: CASSLSTGSGNTIYF; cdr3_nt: TGTGCCAGCAGCTTAAGTACAGGCTCTGGAAACACCATATATTTT
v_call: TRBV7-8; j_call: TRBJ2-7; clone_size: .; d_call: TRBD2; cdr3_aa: CASSSRTSGYSYEQYF; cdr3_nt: TGTGCCAGCAGCTCCCGGACTAGCGGGTACTCCTACGAGCAGTACTTC
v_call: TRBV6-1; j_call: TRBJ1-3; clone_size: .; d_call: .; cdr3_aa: CASSEQSGGNTIYF; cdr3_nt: TGTGCCAGCAGTGAACAATCCGGGGGAAACACCATATATTTT
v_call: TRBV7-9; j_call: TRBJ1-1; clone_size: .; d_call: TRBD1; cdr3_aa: CASSPGQRKNTEAFF; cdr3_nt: TGTGCCAGCAGCCCGGGACAGCGAAAGAACACTGAAGCTTTCTTT
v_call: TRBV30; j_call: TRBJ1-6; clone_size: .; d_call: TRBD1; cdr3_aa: CAWMDRGLKSSYNSPLHF; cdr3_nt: TGTGCCTGGATGGACAGGGGGCTTAAGAGCTCCTATAATTCACCCCTCCACTTT
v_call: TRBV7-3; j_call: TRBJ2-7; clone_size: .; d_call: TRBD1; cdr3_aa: CASSPGTGGGQYF; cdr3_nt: TGTGCCAGCAGCCCAGGGACAGGGGGCGGGCAGTACTTC
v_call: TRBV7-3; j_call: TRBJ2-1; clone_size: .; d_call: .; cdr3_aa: CASSLDRTKVNEQFF; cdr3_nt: TGTGCCAGCAGCTTAGACCGGACTAAGGTTAATGAGCAGTTCTTC
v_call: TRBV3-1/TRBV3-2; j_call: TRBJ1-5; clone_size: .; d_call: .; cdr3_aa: CASSQVRGSNQPQHF; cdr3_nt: TGTGCCAGCAGCCAAGTACGGGGTAGCAATCAGCCCCAGCATTTT
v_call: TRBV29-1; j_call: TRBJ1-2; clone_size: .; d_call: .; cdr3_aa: CSVVTGNVGYTF; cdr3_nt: TGCAGCGTTGTAACAGGGAACGTTGGCTACACCTTC
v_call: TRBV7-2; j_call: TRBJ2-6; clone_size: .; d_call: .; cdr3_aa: CASSSNTGANVLTF; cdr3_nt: TGTGCCAGCAGCTCTAATACTGGGGCCAACGTCCTGACTTTC
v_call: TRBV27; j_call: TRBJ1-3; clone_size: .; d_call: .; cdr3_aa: CASSETAPHGNTIYF; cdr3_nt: TGTGCCAGCAGCGAGACAGCGCCACATGGAAACACCATATATTTT
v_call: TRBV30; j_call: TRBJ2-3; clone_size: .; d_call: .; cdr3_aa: CAWGGATDPGTDTQYF; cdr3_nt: TGTGCCTGGGGGGGGGCGACAGATCCCGGCACAGATACGCAGTATTTT
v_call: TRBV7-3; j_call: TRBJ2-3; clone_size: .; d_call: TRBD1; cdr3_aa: CASSLSGTGLDTQYF; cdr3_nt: TGTGCCAGCAGCTTATCGGGGACAGGGTTAGATACGCAGTATTTT
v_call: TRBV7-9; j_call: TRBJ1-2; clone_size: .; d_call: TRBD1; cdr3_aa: CASSPRQGTNYGYTF; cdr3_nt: TGTGCCAGCAGCCCTAGACAGGGGACTAACTATGGCTACACCTTC
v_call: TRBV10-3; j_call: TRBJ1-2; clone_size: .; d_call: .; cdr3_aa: CAITQGGFSNYGYTF; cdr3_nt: TGTGCCATCACGCAGGGAGGATTCAGCAACTATGGCTACACCTTC
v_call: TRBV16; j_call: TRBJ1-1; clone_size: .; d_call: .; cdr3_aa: CASSPGRTDTEAFF; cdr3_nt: TGTGCCAGCAGCCCAGGGAGGACGGACACTGAAGCTTTCTTT
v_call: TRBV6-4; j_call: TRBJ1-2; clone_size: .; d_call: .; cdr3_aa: CASSDLGGRGYTF; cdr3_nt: TGTGCCAGCAGTGACCTGGGGGGTCGGGGCTACACCTTC
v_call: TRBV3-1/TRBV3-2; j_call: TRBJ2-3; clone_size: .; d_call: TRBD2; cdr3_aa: CASSPVRLAGGPDTQYF; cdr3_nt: TGTGCCAGCAGCCCAGTGAGGCTAGCGGGAGGACCTGATACGCAGTATTTT
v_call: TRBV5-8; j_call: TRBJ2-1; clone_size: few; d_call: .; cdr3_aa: CASSLESRTQQFF; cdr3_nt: TGTGCCAGCAGCTTGGAGAGCAGGACTCAGCAGTTCTTC
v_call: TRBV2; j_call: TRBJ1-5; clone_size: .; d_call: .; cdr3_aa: CASSVQGERQPQHF; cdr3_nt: TGTGCCAGCAGTGTACAGGGAGAGCGGCAGCCCCAGCATTTT
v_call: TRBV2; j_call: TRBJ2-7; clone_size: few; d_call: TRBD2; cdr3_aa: CASSEGGTGTLSYEQYF; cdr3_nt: TGTGCCAGCAGTGAGGGGGGGACGGGTACGCTTTCCTACGAGCAGTACTTC
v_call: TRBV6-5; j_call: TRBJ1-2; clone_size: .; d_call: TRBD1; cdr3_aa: CASRTGARGYTF; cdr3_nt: TGTGCCAGCAGGACAGGGGCCAGGGGCTACACCTTC
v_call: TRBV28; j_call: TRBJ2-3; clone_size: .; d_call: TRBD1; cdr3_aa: CASSLLRGLRTDTQYF; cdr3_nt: TGTGCCAGCAGTTTGCTTAGGGGGCTTCGCACAGATACGCAGTATTTT
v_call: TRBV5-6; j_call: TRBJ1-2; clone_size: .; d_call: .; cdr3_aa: CASSTPTGLGGYTF; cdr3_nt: TGTGCCAGCAGTACACCTACAGGGTTGGGCGGCTACACCTTC
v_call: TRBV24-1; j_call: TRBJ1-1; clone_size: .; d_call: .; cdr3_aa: CATPNAGCKTEAFF; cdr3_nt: TGTGCCACCCCCAATGCGGGATGCAAAACTGAAGCTTTCTTT
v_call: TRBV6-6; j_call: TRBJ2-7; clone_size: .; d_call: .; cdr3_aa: CASRQTEGEQYF; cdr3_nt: TGTGCCAGCAGGCAAACTGAGGGCGAGCAGTACTTC
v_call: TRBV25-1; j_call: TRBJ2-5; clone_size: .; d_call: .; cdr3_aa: CASSDPSGVGETQYF; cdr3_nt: TGTGCCAGCAGCGACCCCTCAGGGGTAGGAGAGACCCAGTACTTC
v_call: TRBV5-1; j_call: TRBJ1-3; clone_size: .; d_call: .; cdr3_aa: CASSVAGISGNTIYF; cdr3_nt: TGCGCCAGCAGCGTCGCCGGGATCTCTGGAAACACCATATATTTT
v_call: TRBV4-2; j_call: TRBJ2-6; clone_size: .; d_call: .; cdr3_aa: CASSQEAGAGANVLTF; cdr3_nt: TGTGCCAGCAGCCAAGAGGCAGGGGCTGGGGCCAACGTCCTGACTTTC
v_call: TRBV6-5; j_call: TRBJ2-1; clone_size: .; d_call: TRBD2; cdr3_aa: CASTALAGGSEQFF; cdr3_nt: TGTGCCAGCACCGCACTAGCGGGAGGCAGTGAGCAGTTCTTC
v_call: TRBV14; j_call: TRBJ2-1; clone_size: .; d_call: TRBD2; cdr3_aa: CASSQALAGLKTYYNEQFF; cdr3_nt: TGTGCCAGCAGCCAAGCACTAGCGGGCTTAAAAACTTACTACAATGAGCAGTTCTTC
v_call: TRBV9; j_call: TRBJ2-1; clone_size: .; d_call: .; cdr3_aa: CASSSGVDYNEQFF; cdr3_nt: TGTGCCAGCAGCTCCGGAGTAGACTACAATGAGCAGTTCTTC
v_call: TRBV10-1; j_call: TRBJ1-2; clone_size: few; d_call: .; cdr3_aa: CASSESLGSLKGYTF; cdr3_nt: TGCGCCAGCAGTGAGTCGCTGGGGAGTCTGAAAGGCTACACCTTC
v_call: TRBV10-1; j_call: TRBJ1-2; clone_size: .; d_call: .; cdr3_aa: CASAVQGRNYGYTF; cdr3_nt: TGCGCCAGCGCCGTACAGGGCCGGAACTATGGCTACACCTTC
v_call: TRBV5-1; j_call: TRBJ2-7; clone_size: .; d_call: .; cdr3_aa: CASSPTGLYEQYF; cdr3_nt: TGCGCCAGCAGCCCCACAGGGCTTTACGAGCAGTACTTC
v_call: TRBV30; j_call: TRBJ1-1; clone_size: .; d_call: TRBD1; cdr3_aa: CAWDRAVGTEAFF; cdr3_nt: TGTGCCTGGGACAGGGCGGTCGGGACTGAAGCTTTCTTT
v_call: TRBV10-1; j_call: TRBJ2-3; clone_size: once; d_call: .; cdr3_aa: CASSEVSTAKQYF; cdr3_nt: TGCGCCAGCAGTGAGGTTTCGACAGCCAAGCAGTATTTT
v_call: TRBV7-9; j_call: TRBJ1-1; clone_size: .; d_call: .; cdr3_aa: CASSPWGEEAFF; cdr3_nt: TGTGCCAGCAGCCCTTGGGGGGAGGAAGCTTTCTTT